This T cell receptor beta chain originates from a study of blood T cell repertoires in COVID-19. The CDR3 is 15 residues long. In germline, CDR1 is LNHNV, CDR2 YYDKDF (reference sequence). V was pared by 0 bases and J by 6 bases, with 11 bases between. The protocol was immunoSEQ multiplex PCR, while the TCRdb copy is restricted to in-frame clones and leaves out a portion. The table includes tens of thousands of clones, approximately 89% detected once. This clonotype originated in a woman between 50 and 59 years old with active COVID-19. This rearrangement joins TRBV15 to TRBJ2-2, with D maybe TRBD1 (5 bases). The sequencing sample was made of peripheral blood. This CDR3 reads CATSRDPGSAGELFF. The CDR3 DNA sequence: TGTGCCACCAGCAGAGACCCAGGGTCCGCCGGGGAGCTGTTTTTT. The variable domain in full, completed from reference TRBV15 and TRBJ2-2, reads DAMVIQNPRYQVTQFGKPVTLSCSQTLNHNVMYWYQQKSSQAPKLLFHYYDKDFNNEADTPDNFQSRRPNTSFCFLDIRSPGLGDTAMYLCATSRDPGSAGELFFGEGSRLTVL.